The source of this T cell receptor (beta chain) is a study of CD8 T cells in Susac syndrome. RNA was extracted with the RNeasy kit, and a quantity of about 0.45 to 1 ug was reverse transcribed using random hexamers. immunoSEQ multiplex PCR amplified TCR beta CDR3 across 54 Vbeta, 13 Jbeta. Using its own MiXCR run on the immunoSEQ multiplex PCR reads, TCRdb lists one record per CDR3 protein. The table records 15,000 to 20,000 distinct CDR3 sequences, around 96% of them present only once. Peripheral blood CD8+ and CD4+ T cells were profiled by TCR beta sequencing. The controls, all healthy donors, were matched for age and sex. Trimming stripped 5 bases from V and 0 bases from J, with 11 bases between. The CDR3 is 15 amino acids. Germline assignment: CDR1 MNHEY and CDR2 SMNVEV (reference sequence).

The J gene is TRBJ1-3, the V gene TRBV27; tentatively, D is TRBD1 (6 bases). The sequence was obtained from a human donor in good health. Material: CD8+ T cells from PBMCs. The CDR3 DNA sequence: TGTGCCAGCAGTCTTGACAGGCGCTCTGGAAACACCATATATTTT. Translation: CASSLDRRSGNTIYF.